Presented here are 14 T cell receptor beta chains from one specimen sequenced in a study of blood T cell repertoires in COVID-19. Libraries were prepared by immunoSEQ multiplex PCR; TCRdb keeps only in-frame clonotypes and omits some of them. The table lists 140,000 to 150,000 clones, around nine tenths of them singletons. Sequencing used peripheral blood. These receptors were collected from a woman in her forties or fifties with active or convalescent COVID-19.

This sequence joins TRBV10-3 and TRBJ2-1; 15 nucleotides agree with TRBD2. Germline-derived CDR1 and CDR2 are ENHRY and SYGVKD. This CDR3 has 18 amino acids. V was clipped by 6 bases and J by 0 bases; unmatched bases: 6. The CDR3 is CAISGLAGGQSSYNEQFF. The DNA of the CDR3 is TGTGCCATCAGCGGACTAGCGGGGGGGCAAAGCTCCTACAATGAGCAGTTCTTC.

The chain employs TRBV5-4 and TRBJ1-2; 9 bases map to TRBD1. After removal of 5 bases from V and 2 bases from J, the junction contained 22 bases not matched to a gene. The CDR3 sequence is 20 residues long. Germline values: CDR1 SGHNT, CDR2 YYREEE (reference sequence). The CDR3 DNA is TGTGCCAGCAGTTCATTTGACGCCGGGACAGGGCTTCGACTAAACTATGGCTACACCTTC. It codes for CASSSFDAGTGLRLNYGYTF.

V gene TRBV19 combines with J gene TRBJ1-1; weak D call: TRBD1 (5 bases). V lost 5 bases to trimming and J lost 7 bases, with 17 bases between them. CDR1 LNHDA and CDR2 SQIVND come from the germline V gene (reference sequence). CDR3 size: 14 residues. CDR3 region: CASSGAGLRDEAFF. CDR3 coding DNA: TGTGCCAGTAGTGGGGCAGGGCTAAGGGATGAAGCTTTCTTT.

This clone was picked up a small number of times. This chain uses TRBV7-9 with TRBJ2-1; 7 positions match TRBD1. The CDR3 runs to 15 residues. V gave up 5 bases and J gave up 7 bases; unmatched junction bases: 11. Germline V CDR1 and CDR2: SEHNR, FQNEAQ (reference sequence). CDR3 sequence reads: CASSGDSRSRNEQFF. The CDR3 bases are TGTGCCAGCAGCGGGGACAGCCGTTCTCGGAATGAGCAGTTCTTC.

The chain recombines TRBV11-3 with TRBJ2-1; 7 bases fit TRBD1. The CDR3 contains 16 residues. In germline, CDR1 is SGHNT, CDR2 YENEEA. The V and J ends lost 5 bases and 3 bases, in that order; junction bases with no gene match: 10. The DNA of the CDR3 is TGTGCCAGCAGCCAAACCGGGGACAGAGGCTACAATGAGCAGTTCTTC. Translating it yields CASSQTGDRGYNEQFF.

This chain links TRBV4-3 with TRBJ2-2; D perhaps matches TRBD2 (6 bases). Per germline, CDR1 LGHNA and CDR2 YSLEER. Trimming cost V 2 bases and J 4 bases, with 20 bases left between them. The CDR3 contains 18 residues. The CDR3 bases are TGCGCCAGCAGCCAACGCCTCCCTTGGGGGGTGGTCACCGGGGAGCTGTTTTTT. This codes for CASSQRLPWGVVTGELFF.

The chain joins TRBV5-1 to TRBJ1-3; TRBD1 matches 8 bases. Trimming removed 1 base from V and 3 bases from J; junction bases left unmatched: 3. The CDR3 has 15 residues. From germline, CDR1 is SGHRS and CDR2 YFSETQ. This chain's CDR3 is CASSLTGGNGNTIYF. For the CDR3, the DNA is TGCGCCAGCAGCTTGACAGGGGGGAATGGAAACACCATATATTTT.

The rearrangement uses TRBV5-1 and TRBJ1-2, with D hard to call. The V end lost 10 bases, the J end lost 8 bases, and 21 bases lay between the germline ends. Germline loops: CDR1 SGHRS, CDR2 YFSETQ. This CDR3 is 13 amino acids long. As DNA, the CDR3 is TGCGCCTCGAGAACTACATCATCGCGGGGCTACACCTTC. Translating gives CASRTTSSRGYTF.

J is TRBJ2-5 and V is TRBV5-1, with a weak D call TRBD2 (5 bases). Germline CDR1 and CDR2: SGHRS and YFSETQ. V dropped 0 bases and J dropped 5 bases, with 14 bases sitting between them. The CDR3 has 15 amino acids. Here the CDR3 reads CASSLGAGLTETQYF. Written as DNA, the CDR3 is TGCGCCAGCAGCTTGGGGGCGGGTTTAACCGAGACCCAGTACTTC.

The chain is built from TRBV28 and TRBJ2-7; 13 bases are shared with TRBD2. After removal of 3 bases from V and 4 bases from J, the junction contained 12 bases not matched to a gene. This CDR3 has 18 residues. The germline V gene encodes CDR1 MDHEN and CDR2 SYDVKM. The CDR3 region has the DNA TGTGCCAGCAGTTTTCCCCCAAGACTAGCGGGAGGACCTTACGAGCAGTACTTC. This gives the protein CASSFPPRLAGGPYEQYF.

J is TRBJ1-2 and V is TRBV6-5; 8 bases fit TRBD1. V lost 2 bases and J lost 5; bases outside the gene matches: 7. CDR1 and CDR2 from the germline V gene are MNHEY and SVGAGI. This CDR3 has 15 residues. The DNA for the CDR3 is TGTGCCAGCAGTTACGGAGGCACAGGGGGTTATGGCTACACCTTC. Translation gives CASSYGGTGGYGYTF.

The V and J genes are TRBV6-5 and TRBJ1-6; D is perhaps TRBD1 (6 bases). Germline V gene lookup returns CDR1 MNHEY and CDR2 SVGAGI. The germline V and J ends were trimmed by 8 bases and 9 bases, with 17 bases remaining between them. The CDR3 loop spans 14 amino acids. CDR3: CASSGGRSGSPLHF. CDR3 nucleotides: TGTGCCAGCTCTGGGGGCAGGAGTGGTTCACCCCTCCACTTT.

This sequence joins TRBV9 and TRBJ2-1; possible D gene TRBD1, 6 bases. This CDR3 is 14 amino acids long. Trimming removed 0 bases at V and 9 bases at J, with 13 bases between. The germline CDR1 and CDR2 sequences are SGDLS and YYNGEE. CDR3 residues: CASSVGWGQGEQFF. CDR3 DNA: TGTGCCAGCAGCGTAGGTTGGGGGCAGGGTGAGCAGTTCTTC.

J is TRBJ1-1 and V is TRBV5-1; D unresolved. Germline CDR1 and CDR2: SGHRS and YFSETQ. The V and J ends lost 4 bases and 6 bases respectively, with 13 bases between them. The CDR3 sequence is 13 residues long. The CDR3 bases are TGCGCCAGCAGCGCCGAGGTGAGAGCTGAAGCTTTCTTT. Amino acids: CASSAEVRAEAFF.